This T cell receptor beta chain derives from a study of shared clonotypes between healthy human individuals. Notes on the study in general: Generally, naive subsets (rather than memory subsets) showed larger estimated richness. The study drew on few donors, limiting represented genetic and exposure-history diversity.

It was across several immunoSEQ plates that each subset's genomic DNA was evenly split. Clones were read by immunoSEQ multiplex PCR, and TCRdb kept only the in-frame ones, dropping some. Of about 2 million clones in the sample, roughly 94% were seen once. As for this clone: Its target is unknown.

The germline CDR1 and CDR2 sequences are LNHDA and SQIVND (reference sequence). V lost 3 bases and J lost 2, with 12 bases in between. The CDR3 is 15 residues long. Terminally differentiated effector memory CD45RA+ cells were excluded by CCR7 positive selection of CD45RO-negative cells. This chain uses TRBV19 with TRBJ2-3; D possibly corresponds to TRBD2 (6 bases). The source material was naive CD8+ T cells sorted from blood. The clonotype comes from a man between 18 and 35 years old in good health. In nucleotides, the CDR3 is TGTGCCAGTAGTATCGTAGCGGAACCCACAGATACGCAGTATTTT. It yields the protein CASSIVAEPTDTQYF.